Below, 15 T cell receptor beta chains from the same sample are listed, as sequenced in a study of human T cells and chemical hapten exposure. From the RACE reads, TCRdb called clonotypes with MiXCR, one entry per CDR3 protein. The sample records roughly 120,000 distinct CDR3 sequences, 9.5% to 13% being singletons. Time point indicated: patch test 1, 2 weeks after DPC sensitization. Treatment: therapeutic diphenylcyclopropenone sensitization with weekly scalp DPC. Sequences were derived from whole blood, sampled in connection with sensitization to the hapten diphenylcyclopropenone (DPC). Receptor source: a woman aged 45 to 65 with alopecia areata. Some clones in this sample may be carry-over from other donors' samples.

This clonotype showed up many times. The V gene is TRBV29-1, the J gene TRBJ1-5; D remains ambiguous. In germline, CDR1 is SQVTM, CDR2 ANQGSEA. This CDR3 has 12 amino acids. Trimming took off 6 bases at V and 7 bases at J, with 13 bases between the two ends. DNA of the CDR3: TGCAGCGTCGGGGAGGTTGGACAGCCCCAGCATTTT. Protein product: CSVGEVGQPQHF.

The V call is TRBV11-2, the J call TRBJ1-1, with a weak D call TRBD1 (5 bases). The V and J ends lost 4 bases and 4 bases respectively, with 13 bases between them. Germline CDR1 is SGHAT and CDR2 is FQNNGV. This CDR3 has 14 residues. The CDR3 DNA follows: TGTGCCAGCAGCTCCTTCTTGGGGGGCACTGAAGCTTTCTTT. Its protein is CASSSFLGGTEAFF.

This clonotype has only a few counts. This chain links TRBV9 with TRBJ2-7; TRBD2 is a possible D gene (5 bases). CDR3 size: 14 residues. The germline gives CDR1 SGDLS, CDR2 YYNGEE. The ends were cut back, 4 bases at V and 2 bases at J, with 13 bases in the middle. The DNA of the CDR3 is TGTGCCAGCAGCTCATGGTCCGGGGCCTACGAGCAGTACTTC. Amino acid sequence: CASSSWSGAYEQYF.

In this sample, this clonotype turned up many times. The V and J genes are TRBV2 and TRBJ1-5; D is perhaps TRBD1 (6 bases). The CDR3 is made up of 12 amino acids. Per germline, CDR1 SNHLY and CDR2 FYNNEI. Between the trimmed V and J ends, which lost 8 bases and 9 bases, there was a span of 14 bases. The CDR3 bases are TGTGCCAGCCGACAGGACGCTGGGCCCCAGCATTTT. This codes for CASRQDAGPQHF.

CDR3 nucleotides: TGTGCCACCCTTTATCCGGGACAGGGGTCACAAGAGACCCAGTACTTC. This gives the protein CATLYPGQGSQETQYF. The V and J genes are TRBV6-5 and TRBJ2-5; 10 bases align to TRBD1. Losses at the gene ends were 10 bases for V and 2 bases for J; bases not matched to a gene: 13. Germline assignment: CDR1 MNHEY and CDR2 SVGAGI. CDR3 length: 16 residues.

This clonotype has only a few counts. The chain recombines TRBV3-1 with TRBJ1-2; D perhaps matches TRBD1 (5 bases). Germline CDR1 is LGHDT and CDR2 is YNNKEL (reference sequence). Trimming removed 5 bases at V and 8 bases at J, with 12 bases between. The CDR3 extends over 12 amino acids. The CDR3 DNA reads as TGTGCCAGCAGCTCAAACCAGGGCGGCTACACCTTC. Its protein is CASSSNQGGYTF.

In this sample, this clonotype turned up a few times. J is TRBJ2-7 and V is TRBV18; TRBD1 matches 10 bases. V shed 3 bases, J shed 0 bases, and the junction held 20 bases outside the gene matches. Germline V lookup: CDR1 KGHSH, CDR2 LQKENI. This CDR3 spans 21 amino acids. The CDR3 nucleotides are TGTGCCAGCTCACCGCGGGGAGAAGGGACAGGGGCTTCCGAAAGCTCCTACGAGCAGTACTTC. Amino acids: CASSPRGEGTGASESSYEQYF. The full variable domain, in which reference TRBV18 and TRBJ2-7 provide the parts outside the CDR3, is NAGVMQNPRHLVRRRGQEARLRCSPMKGHSHVYWYRQLPEEGLKFMVYLQKENIIDESGMPKERFSAEFPKEGPSILRIQQVVRGDSAAYFCASSPRGEGTGASESSYEQYFGPGTRLTVT.

This clonotype was counted many times. This rearrangement joins TRBV21-1 to TRBJ2-7; the DNA was not compared with TRBD2, the D call given in the table. TRBV21-1 corresponds to a pseudogene. The CDR3 is made up of 11 amino acids. The CDR3 loop is CASSDRDSQDF. The CDR3 DNA reads as TGTGCCAGCAGCGACCGGGACTCTCAGGACTTC.

This clonotype was counted ten times or more. This rearrangement joins TRBV10-3 to TRBJ1-2; D uncertain. The germline CDR1 and CDR2 sequences are ENHRY and SYGVKD. There are 14 residues in the CDR3. V was clipped by 2 bases and J by 0 bases, with 7 bases between them. The CDR3 DNA is TGTGCCATCAGTGAGGGGTCTTCTAACTATGGCTACACCTTC. This translates into CAISEGSSNYGYTF.

This clonotype was seen a few times. CDR3 loop: CASTGQGKPSGQPQHF. CDR3 DNA sequence: TGTGCCAGCACCGGACAGGGAAAACCCTCGGGGCAGCCCCAGCATTTT. This chain connects TRBV28 to TRBJ1-5; 8 bases are shared with TRBD1. CDR3 size: 16 residues. The trim removed 7 bases at V and 7 bases at J, leaving 15 bases unmatched. Germline V gene data show CDR1 as MDHEN and CDR2 as SYDVKM.

This clonotype was counted between two and nine times. V is TRBV28 and J is TRBJ2-2; D remains ambiguous. Trimming pared 3 bases from V and 4 bases from J, leaving 3 bases between. The V gene's germline CDR1 is MDHEN and CDR2 SYDVKM. CDR3 length equals 12 residues. The CDR3 bases are TGTGCCAGCAGTTTCATCACCGGGGAGCTGTTTTTT. It yields the protein CASSFITGELFF. The variable domain in full, with the rest retrieved from reference TRBV28 and TRBJ2-2, is DVKVTQSSRYLVKRTGEKVFLECVQDMDHENMFWYRQDPGLGLRLIYFSYDVKMKEKGDIPEGYSVSREKKERFSLILESASTNQTSMYLCASSFITGELFFGEGSRLTVL.

The rearrangement uses TRBV7-2 and TRBJ1-4; D uncertain. V was shortened by 3 bases and J by 1 base, with 9 bases between the two germline ends. The CDR3 runs to 15 residues. Per the germline V gene, CDR1 is SGHTA and CDR2 is FQGNSA. CDR3 nucleotide sequence: TGTGCCAGCAGCTTTACCGAGGGAACTAATGAAAAACTGTTTTTT. Its translation: CASSFTEGTNEKLFF.

This clonotype was detected a few times. The V gene is TRBV6-1, the J gene TRBJ2-3; 9 nucleotides agree with TRBD2. CDR1 is MNHNS, CDR2 SASEGT, per germline. CDR3 length equals 14 residues. Trimming took 7 bases from V and 4 from J; bases not matched to a gene: 6. The CDR3 DNA follows: TGTGCCAGCACCGGCGGGGGGGCGGCAGATACGCAGTATTTT. Its translation is CASTGGGAADTQYF.

V is TRBV12-3 or TRBV12-4 and J is TRBJ2-7; 11 nucleotides align to TRBD2. The length of the CDR3 is 16 residues. J was trimmed by 2 bases and V by 5 bases; bases with no gene match: 8. The CDR3 reads CASSPPGLAGTYEQYF. The CDR3 region has the DNA TGTGCCAGCAGTCCACCAGGACTAGCGGGTACCTACGAGCAGTACTTC.

The chain recombines TRBV7-2 with TRBJ1-4, with D perhaps TRBD1 (6 bases). V was pared by 1 base and J by 10 bases, with 13 bases between. Germline V gene lookup returns CDR1 SGHTA and CDR2 FQGNSA. CDR3 size: 14 residues. The CDR3 here is CASSLDRDGGKLFF. In nucleotides, the CDR3 is TGTGCCAGCAGCTTAGACAGGGACGGGGGAAAACTGTTTTTT.